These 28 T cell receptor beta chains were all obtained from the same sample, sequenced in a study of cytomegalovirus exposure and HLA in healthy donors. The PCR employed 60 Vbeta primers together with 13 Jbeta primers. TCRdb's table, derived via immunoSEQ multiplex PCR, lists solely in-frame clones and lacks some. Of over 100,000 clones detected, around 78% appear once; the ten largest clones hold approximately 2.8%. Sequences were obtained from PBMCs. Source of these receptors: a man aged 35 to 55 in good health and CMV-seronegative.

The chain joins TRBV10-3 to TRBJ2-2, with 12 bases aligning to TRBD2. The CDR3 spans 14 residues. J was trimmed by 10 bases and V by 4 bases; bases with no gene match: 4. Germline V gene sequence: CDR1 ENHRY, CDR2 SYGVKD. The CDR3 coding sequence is TGTGCCATCAGTGCTAGCGGGGGGGAAGAGGAGCTGTTTTTT. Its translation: CAISASGGEEELFF.

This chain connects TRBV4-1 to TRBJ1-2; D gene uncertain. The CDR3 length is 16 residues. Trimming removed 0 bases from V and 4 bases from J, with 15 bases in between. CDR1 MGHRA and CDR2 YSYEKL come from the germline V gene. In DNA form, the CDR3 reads TGCGCCAGCAGCCAAGAGGAGGCCGCGAGCCCCTATGGCTACACCTTC. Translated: CASSQEEAASPYGYTF.

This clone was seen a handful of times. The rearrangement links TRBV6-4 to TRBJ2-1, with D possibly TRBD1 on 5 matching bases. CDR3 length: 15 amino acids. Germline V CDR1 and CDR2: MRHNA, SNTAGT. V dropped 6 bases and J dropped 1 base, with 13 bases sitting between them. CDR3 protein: CASSADQGSYNEQFF. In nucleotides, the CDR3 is TGTGCCAGCAGCGCTGACCAGGGATCCTACAATGAGCAGTTCTTC.

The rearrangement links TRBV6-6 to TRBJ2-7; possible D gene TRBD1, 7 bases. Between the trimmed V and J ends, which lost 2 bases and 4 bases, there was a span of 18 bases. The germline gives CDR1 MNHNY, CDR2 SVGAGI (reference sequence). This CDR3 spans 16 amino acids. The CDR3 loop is CASSYPRQGGTYEQYF. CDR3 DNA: TGTGCCAGCAGTTACCCCCGACAGGGTGGGACTTACGAGCAGTACTTC.

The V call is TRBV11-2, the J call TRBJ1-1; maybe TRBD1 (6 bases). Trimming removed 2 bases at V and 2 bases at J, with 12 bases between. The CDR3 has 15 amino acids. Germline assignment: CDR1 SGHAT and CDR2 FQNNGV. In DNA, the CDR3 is TGTGCCAGCAGCTTACCCGACAGGCCCAACACTGAAGCTTTCTTT. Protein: CASSLPDRPNTEAFF.

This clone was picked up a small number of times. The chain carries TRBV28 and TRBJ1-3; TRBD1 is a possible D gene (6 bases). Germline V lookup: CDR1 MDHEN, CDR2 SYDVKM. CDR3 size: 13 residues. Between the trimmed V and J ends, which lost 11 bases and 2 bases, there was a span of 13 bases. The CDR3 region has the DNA TGTGCCGCCGAGCGGGGGCCTGGAAACACCATATATTTT. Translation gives CAAERGPGNTIYF.

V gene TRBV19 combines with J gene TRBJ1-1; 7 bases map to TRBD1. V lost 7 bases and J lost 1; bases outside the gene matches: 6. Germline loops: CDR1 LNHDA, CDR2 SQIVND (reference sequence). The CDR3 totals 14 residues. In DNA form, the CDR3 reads TGTGCCAGTACCCCGGGACAGTCGAACACTGAAGCTTTCTTT. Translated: CASTPGQSNTEAFF.

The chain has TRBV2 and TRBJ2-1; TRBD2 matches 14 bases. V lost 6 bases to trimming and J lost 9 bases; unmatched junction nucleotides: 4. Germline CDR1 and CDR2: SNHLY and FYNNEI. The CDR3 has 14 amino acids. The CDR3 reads CASRTSGGAGEQFF. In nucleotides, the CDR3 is TGTGCCAGCAGGACTAGCGGGGGGGCCGGTGAGCAGTTCTTC.

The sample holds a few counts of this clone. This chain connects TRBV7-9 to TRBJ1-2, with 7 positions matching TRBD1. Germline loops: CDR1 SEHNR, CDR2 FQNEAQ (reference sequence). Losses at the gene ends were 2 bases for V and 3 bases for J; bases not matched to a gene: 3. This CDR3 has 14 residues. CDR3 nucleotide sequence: TGTGCCAGCAGCTTACGACAGGGAGACTATGGCTACACCTTC. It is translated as CASSLRQGDYGYTF. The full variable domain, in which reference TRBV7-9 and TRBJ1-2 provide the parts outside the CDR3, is DTGVSQNPRHKITKRGQNVTFRCDPISEHNRLYWYRQTLGQGPEFLTYFQNEAQLEKSRLLSDRFSAERPKGSFSTLEIQRTEQGDSAMYLCASSLRQGDYGYTFGSGTRLTVV.

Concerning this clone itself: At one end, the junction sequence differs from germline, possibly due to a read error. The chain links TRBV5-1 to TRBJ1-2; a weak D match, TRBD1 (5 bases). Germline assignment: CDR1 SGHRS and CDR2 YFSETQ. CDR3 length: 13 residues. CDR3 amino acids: CANSLMGGEGYTF. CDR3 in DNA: TGCGCCAACAGCCTAATGGGAGGGGAAGGCTACACCTTC.

This CDR3 reads CASRGQGNRGYTF. Here the CDR3 DNA reads TGTGCCAGCAGGGGACAGGGGAATCGTGGCTACACCTTC. The chain has TRBV6-1 and TRBJ1-2; 10 nucleotides align to TRBD1. Germline CDR1 MNHNS, CDR2 SASEGT. After removal of 6 bases from V and 7 bases from J, the junction contained 5 bases not matched to a gene. The CDR3 runs 13 residues.

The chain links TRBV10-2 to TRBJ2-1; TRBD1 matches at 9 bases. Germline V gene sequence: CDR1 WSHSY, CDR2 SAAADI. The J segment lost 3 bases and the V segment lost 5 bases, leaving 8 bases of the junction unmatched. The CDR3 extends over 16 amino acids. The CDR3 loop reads CASSQTAGQGYNEQFF. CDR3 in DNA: TGCGCCAGCAGTCAGACGGCGGGACAGGGCTACAATGAGCAGTTCTTC.

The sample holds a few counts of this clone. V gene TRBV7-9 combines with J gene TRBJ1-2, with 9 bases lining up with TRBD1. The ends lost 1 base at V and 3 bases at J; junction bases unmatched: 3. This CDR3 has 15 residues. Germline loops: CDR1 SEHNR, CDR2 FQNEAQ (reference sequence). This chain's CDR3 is CASSLGQGVDYGYTF. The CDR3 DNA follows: TGTGCCAGCAGCTTAGGACAGGGGGTTGACTATGGCTACACCTTC.

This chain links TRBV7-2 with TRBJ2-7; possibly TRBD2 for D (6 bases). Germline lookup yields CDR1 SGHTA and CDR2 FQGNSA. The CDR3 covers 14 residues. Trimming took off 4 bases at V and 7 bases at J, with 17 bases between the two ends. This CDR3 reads CASSSGTSYGEQYF. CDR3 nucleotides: TGTGCCAGCAGCTCCGGGACTTCCTACGGGGAGCAGTACTTC.

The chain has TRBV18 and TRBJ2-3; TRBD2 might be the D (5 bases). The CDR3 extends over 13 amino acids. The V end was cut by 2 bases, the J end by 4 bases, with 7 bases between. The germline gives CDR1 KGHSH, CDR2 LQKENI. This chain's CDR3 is CASSPIGADTQYF. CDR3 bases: TGTGCCAGCTCACCAATCGGGGCAGATACGCAGTATTTT.

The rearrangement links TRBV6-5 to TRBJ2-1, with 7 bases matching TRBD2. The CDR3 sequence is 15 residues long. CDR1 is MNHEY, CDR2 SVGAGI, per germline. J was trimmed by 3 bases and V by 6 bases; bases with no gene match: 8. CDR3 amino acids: CASRYGASGYNEQFF. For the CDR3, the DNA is TGTGCCAGCAGATACGGGGCTAGCGGCTACAATGAGCAGTTCTTC.

In DNA, the CDR3 is TGTGCCAGCAGCTTCGGAACAGATTCCTACGAGCAGTACTTC. Translated, it gives CASSFGTDSYEQYF. The J gene is TRBJ2-7, the V gene TRBV7-2; no clear D gene. Trimming removed 3 bases at V and 1 base at J, with 10 bases between. CDR1 is SGHTA and CDR2 is FQGNSA in the germline V gene. The CDR3 loop spans 14 amino acids.

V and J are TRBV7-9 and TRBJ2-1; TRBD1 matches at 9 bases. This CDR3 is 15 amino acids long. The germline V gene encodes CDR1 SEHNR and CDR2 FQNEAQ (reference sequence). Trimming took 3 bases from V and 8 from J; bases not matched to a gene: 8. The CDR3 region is CASSFFATGGDEQFF. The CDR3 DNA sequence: TGTGCCAGCAGCTTTTTTGCGACAGGGGGAGATGAGCAGTTCTTC.

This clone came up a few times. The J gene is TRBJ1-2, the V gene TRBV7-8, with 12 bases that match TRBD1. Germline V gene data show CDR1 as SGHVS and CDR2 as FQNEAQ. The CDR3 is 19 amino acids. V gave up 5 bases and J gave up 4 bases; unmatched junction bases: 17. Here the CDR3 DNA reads TGTGCCAGCAGCCTTCCCATTCGGGGACAGGGGGCGAGTCTCTATGGCTACACCTTC. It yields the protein CASSLPIRGQGASLYGYTF.

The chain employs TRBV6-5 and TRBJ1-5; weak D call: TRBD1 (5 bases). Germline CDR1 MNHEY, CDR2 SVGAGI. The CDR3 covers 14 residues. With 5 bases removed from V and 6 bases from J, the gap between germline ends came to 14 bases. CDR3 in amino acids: CASSLRVGGQPQHF. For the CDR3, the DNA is TGTGCCAGCAGTCTCAGGGTAGGTGGTCAGCCCCAGCATTTT.

CDR3 DNA sequence: TGCGCCAGCAGCTTCAAGGCGGGGGGCACAGATACGCAGTATTTT. This sequence encodes CASSFKAGGTDTQYF. This sequence joins TRBV5-1 and TRBJ2-3; the match to TRBD2 covers 7 bases. The CDR3 sequence is 15 residues long. The germline gives CDR1 SGHRS, CDR2 YFSETQ. V shed 2 bases and J 1 base; nucleotides not matched to a gene: 4.

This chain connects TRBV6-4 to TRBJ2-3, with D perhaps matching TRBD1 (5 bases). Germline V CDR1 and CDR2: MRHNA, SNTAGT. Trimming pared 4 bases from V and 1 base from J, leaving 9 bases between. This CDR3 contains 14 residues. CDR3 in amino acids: CASSAGSGTDTQYF. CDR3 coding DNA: TGTGCCAGCAGTGCAGGGTCAGGCACAGATACGCAGTATTTT.

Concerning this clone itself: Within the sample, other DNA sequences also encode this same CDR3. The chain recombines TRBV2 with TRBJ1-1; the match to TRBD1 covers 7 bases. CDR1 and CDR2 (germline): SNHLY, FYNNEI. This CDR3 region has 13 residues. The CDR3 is CAIGQVLDTEAFF. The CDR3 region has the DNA TGTGCTATCGGACAGGTCTTGGACACTGAAGCTTTCTTT.

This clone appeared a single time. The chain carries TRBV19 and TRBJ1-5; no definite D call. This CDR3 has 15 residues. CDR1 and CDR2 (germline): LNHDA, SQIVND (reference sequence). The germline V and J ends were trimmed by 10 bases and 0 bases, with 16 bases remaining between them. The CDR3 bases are TGTGCCACCTCGACGGGTGCTTATAGCAATCAGCCCCAGCATTTT. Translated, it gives CATSTGAYSNQPQHF.

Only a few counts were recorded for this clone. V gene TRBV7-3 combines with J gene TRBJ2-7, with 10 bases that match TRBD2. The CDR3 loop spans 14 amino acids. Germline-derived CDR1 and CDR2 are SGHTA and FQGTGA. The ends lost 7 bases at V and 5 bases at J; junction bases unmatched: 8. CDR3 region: CASIPWLAGDEQYF. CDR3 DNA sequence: TGTGCCAGCATCCCCTGGCTAGCGGGGGACGAGCAGTACTTC.

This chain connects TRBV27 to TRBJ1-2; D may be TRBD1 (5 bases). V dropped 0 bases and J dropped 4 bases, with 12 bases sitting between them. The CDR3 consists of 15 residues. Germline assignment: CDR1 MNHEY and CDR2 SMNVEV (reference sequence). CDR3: CASSLSTGHPYGYTF. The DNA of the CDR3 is TGTGCCAGCAGTTTATCGACTGGACATCCCTATGGCTACACCTTC.

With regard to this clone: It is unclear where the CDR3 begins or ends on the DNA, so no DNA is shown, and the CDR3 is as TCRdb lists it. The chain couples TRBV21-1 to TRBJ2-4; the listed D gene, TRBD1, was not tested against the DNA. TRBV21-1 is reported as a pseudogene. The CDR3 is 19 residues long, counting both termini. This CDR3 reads CASSAKMAVGQGAKNIQYF.

DNA for the CDR3: TGTGCCAGCAGTTACTCGTGGACAGGGGGCATGGGCTACACCTTC. Its protein product is CASSYSWTGGMGYTF. The chain joins TRBV6-5 to TRBJ1-2; 11 nucleotides match TRBD1. The germline V gene encodes CDR1 MNHEY and CDR2 SVGAGI. The junction had 5 bases not matched to a gene; V was cut back by 0 bases and J by 8 bases. The CDR3 is 15 residues long.